What follows is one T cell receptor beta chain and its context. Its antigen is still unknown. Per the germline V gene, CDR1 is LNHNV and CDR2 is YYDKDF (reference sequence). The ends lost 3 bases at V and 9 bases at J; junction bases unmatched: 9. The CDR3 is made up of 15 amino acids. This sample is drawn from a study of T-cell memory formation after mild COVID-19. Whole-study results and caveats: CD4+ clones that contracted lay mainly in CM and EM; CD8+ ones lay in EMRA. Pre-infection memory held some responding clones, suggesting pre-existing cross-reactive T cells responded. Clones that got smaller from day 15 to 85 had even CD4/CD8, while clones growing later tipped toward CD4+.

TCRdb reprocessed the 5' RACE reads with MiXCR, giving one entry per CDR3 protein. The table has about 190,000 distinct CDR3 sequences, about 16% seen once. The TCR sequence derives from an adult woman who had mild COVID-19 (a few samples of this study predate the infection). Cell type and time point are not known. The chain carries TRBV15 and TRBJ1-5; 9 bases are shared with TRBD1. Sequencing input: PBMCs or a T cell subset sorted from them (not recorded which). The CDR3 DNA is TGTGCCACCAGCAGGACCGGGACAGGGATCCGGCCCCAGCATTTT. Amino acids: CATSRTGTGIRPQHF.